The T cell receptor beta chain under discussion was sequenced for a study of T cell responses to AZD1222 COVID-19 vaccine. Study observations and caveats: At study baseline, merely more than 5 AZD1222 recipients were seropositive. Once two AZD1222 doses were given, Spike-specific TCR breadth and depth went up. Repertoires were obtained only post-peak T cell response. Within unmutated variant regions lay the reported targets of nearly half of spike-specific TCRs.

As concerns this clone: Its matching antigen is unknown.

CDR3 length equals 14 residues. Between the trimmed V and J ends, which lost 3 bases and 5 bases, there was a span of 11 bases. Germline V gene lookup returns CDR1 LNHDA and CDR2 SQIVND (reference sequence). Assay used: immunoSEQ multiplex PCR; TCRdb lists only in-frame clones, some missing. The sample contains about 180,000 clones, more than 90% of which appear only once. The V call is TRBV19, the J call TRBJ2-4; a weak D match, TRBD1 (5 bases). The source of this sequence is an adult in good health. This specimen consisted of peripheral blood, obtained on day 0 of AZD1222 vaccination. DNA of the CDR3: TGTGCCAGTAGTATTACAGCCAGGGAAAACATTCAGTACTTC. Amino acids: CASSITARENIQYF.